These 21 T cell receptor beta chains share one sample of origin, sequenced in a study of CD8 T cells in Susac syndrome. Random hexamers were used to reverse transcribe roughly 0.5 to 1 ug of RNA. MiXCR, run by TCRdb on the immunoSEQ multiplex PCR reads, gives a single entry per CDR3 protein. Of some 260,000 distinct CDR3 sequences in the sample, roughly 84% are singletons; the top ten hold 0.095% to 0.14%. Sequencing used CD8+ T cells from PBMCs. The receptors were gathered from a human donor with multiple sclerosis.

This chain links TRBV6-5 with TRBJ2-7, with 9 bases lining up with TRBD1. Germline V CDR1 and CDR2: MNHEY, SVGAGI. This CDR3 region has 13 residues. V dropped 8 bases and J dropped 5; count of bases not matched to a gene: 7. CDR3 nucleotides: TGTGCCAGCGGACAGGGGAGTTTCCACGAGCAGTACTTC. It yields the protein CASGQGSFHEQYF.

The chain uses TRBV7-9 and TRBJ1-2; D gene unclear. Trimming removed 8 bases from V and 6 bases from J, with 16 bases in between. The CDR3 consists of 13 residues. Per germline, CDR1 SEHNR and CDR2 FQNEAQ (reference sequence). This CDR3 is CASVLLGGDGYTF. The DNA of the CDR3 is TGTGCCAGCGTTCTTTTAGGAGGCGATGGCTACACCTTC.

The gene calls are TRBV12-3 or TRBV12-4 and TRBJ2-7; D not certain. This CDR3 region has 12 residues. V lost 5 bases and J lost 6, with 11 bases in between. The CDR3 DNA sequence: TGTGCCAGCAGTCCCTTGGTGAGCGAGCAGTACTTC. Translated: CASSPLVSEQYF.

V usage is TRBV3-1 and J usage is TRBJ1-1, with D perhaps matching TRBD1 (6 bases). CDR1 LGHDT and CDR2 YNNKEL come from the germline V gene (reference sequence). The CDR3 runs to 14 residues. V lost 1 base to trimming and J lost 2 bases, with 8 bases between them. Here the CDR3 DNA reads TGTGCCAGCAGCCAAGCAGGGGAAAACACTGAAGCTTTCTTT. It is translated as CASSQAGENTEAFF. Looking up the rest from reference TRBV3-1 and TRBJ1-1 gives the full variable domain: DTAVSQTPKYLVTQMGNDKSIKCEQNLGHDTMYWYKQDSKKFLKIMFSYNNKELIINETVPNRFSPKSPDKAHLNLHINSLELGDSAVYFCASSQAGENTEAFFGQGTRLTVV.

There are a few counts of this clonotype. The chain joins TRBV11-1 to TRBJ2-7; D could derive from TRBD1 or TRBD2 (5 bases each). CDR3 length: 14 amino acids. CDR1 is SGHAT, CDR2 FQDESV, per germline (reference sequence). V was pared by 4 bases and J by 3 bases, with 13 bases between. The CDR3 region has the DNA TGTGCCAGCAGCTCCGGGACGGAGGACTACGAGCAGTACTTC. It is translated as CASSSGTEDYEQYF.

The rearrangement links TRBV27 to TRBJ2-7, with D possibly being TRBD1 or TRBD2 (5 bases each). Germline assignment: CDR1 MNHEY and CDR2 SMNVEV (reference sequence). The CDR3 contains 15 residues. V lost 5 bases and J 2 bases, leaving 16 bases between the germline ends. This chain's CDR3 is CASSIGVRGPYEQYF. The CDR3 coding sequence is TGTGCCAGCAGTATTGGGGTGAGGGGACCCTACGAGCAGTACTTC.

The CDR3, as DNA: TGCAGTGCCTGGGACAGGGCCAACGCCGGGGAGCTGTTTTTT. The encoded protein is CSAWDRANAGELFF. The J gene is TRBJ2-2, the V gene TRBV20-1, with 9 positions matching TRBD1. The V and J ends lost 6 bases and 6 bases, in that order; junction bases with no gene match: 8. Germline loops: CDR1 DFQATT, CDR2 SNEGSKA (reference sequence). This CDR3 spans 14 amino acids.

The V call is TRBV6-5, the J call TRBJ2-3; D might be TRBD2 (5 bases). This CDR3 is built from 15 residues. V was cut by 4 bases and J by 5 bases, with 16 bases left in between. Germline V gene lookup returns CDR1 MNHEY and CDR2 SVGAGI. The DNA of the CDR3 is TGTGCCAGCAGTTTCACGACGGACTCGATAGATACGCAGTATTTT. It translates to CASSFTTDSIDTQYF.

The CDR3 nucleotides read TGCGCCAGCAGCTCCGGGACTAGCGCCATTTGGCATGAGCAGTTCTTC. It yields the protein CASSSGTSAIWHEQFF. The chain uses TRBV5-1 and TRBJ2-1; TRBD2 matches 10 bases. The CDR3 is made up of 16 amino acids. CDR1 SGHRS and CDR2 YFSETQ come from the germline V gene. V lost 3 bases and J lost 8; bases outside the gene matches: 11.

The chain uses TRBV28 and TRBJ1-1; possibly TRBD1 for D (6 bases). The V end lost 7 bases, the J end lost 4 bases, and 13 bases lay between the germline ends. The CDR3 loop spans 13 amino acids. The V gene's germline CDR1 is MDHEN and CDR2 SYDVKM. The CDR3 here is CASTPGEITEAFF. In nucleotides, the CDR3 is TGTGCCAGCACCCCAGGGGAAATCACTGAAGCTTTCTTT.

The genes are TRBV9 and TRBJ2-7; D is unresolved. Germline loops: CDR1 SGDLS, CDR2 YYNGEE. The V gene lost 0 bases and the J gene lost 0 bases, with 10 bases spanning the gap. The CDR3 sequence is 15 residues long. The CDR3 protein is CASSVVPGFSYEQYF. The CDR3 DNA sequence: TGTGCCAGCAGCGTAGTCCCAGGATTCTCCTACGAGCAGTACTTC.

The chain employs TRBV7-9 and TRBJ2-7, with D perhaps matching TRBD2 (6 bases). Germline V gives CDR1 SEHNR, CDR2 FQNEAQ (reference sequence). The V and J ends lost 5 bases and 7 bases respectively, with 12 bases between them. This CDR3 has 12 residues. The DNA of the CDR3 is TGTGCCAGCAGCCCGGGGGTGCGGGAGCAGTACTTC. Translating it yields CASSPGVREQYF.

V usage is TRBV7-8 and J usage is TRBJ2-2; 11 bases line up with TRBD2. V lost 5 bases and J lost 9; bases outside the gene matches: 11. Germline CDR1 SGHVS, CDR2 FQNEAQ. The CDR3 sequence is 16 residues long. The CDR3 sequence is CASSRGLAGVSRELFF. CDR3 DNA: TGTGCCAGCAGCCGAGGACTAGCGGGTGTGAGCCGGGAGCTGTTTTTT.

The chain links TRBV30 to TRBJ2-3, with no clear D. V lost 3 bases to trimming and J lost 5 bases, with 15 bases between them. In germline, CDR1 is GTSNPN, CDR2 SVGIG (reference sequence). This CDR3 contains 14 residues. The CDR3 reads CAWSPLELKDTQYF. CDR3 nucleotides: TGTGCCTGGAGCCCCCTCGAACTGAAAGATACGCAGTATTTT.

CDR3: CASSLWAIAGFKETQYF. Here the CDR3 DNA reads TGTGCCAGCAGCTTATGGGCAATAGCAGGCTTTAAAGAGACCCAGTACTTC. V usage is TRBV7-8 and J usage is TRBJ2-5; D remains unclear. Germline V CDR1 and CDR2: SGHVS, FQNEAQ. V was trimmed by 2 bases and J by 3 bases, leaving 19 bases between them. The CDR3 has 17 residues.

The CDR3 bases are TGTGCCAGCAGCACCCACTCCGGGACTAGCGGCTCGAACACCGGGGAGCTGTTTTTT. Its protein product is CASSTHSGTSGSNTGELFF. The chain carries TRBV9 and TRBJ2-2; 11 bases are a match to TRBD2. V shed 4 bases and J 0 bases; nucleotides not matched to a gene: 11. The CDR3 covers 19 residues. In germline, CDR1 is SGDLS, CDR2 YYNGEE.

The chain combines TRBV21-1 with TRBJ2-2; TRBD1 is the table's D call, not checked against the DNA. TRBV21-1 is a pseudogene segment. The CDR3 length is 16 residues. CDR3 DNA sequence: TGTGCCAGCAGACCACAGGGCATTCCGAACACCGGGGAGCTGTTTTTT. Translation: CASRPQGIPNTGELFF.

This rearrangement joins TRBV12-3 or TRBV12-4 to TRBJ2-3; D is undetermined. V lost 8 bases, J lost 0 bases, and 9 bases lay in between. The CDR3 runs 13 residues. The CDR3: CASVLGSTDTQYF. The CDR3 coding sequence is TGTGCCAGCGTTTTAGGCAGCACAGATACGCAGTATTTT.

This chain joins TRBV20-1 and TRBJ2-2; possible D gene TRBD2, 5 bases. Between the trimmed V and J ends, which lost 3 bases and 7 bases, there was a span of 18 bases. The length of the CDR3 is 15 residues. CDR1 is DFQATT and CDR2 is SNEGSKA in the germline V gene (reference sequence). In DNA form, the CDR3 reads TGCAGTGCTAGGGGAGACGGGCCGTTATACGGGGAGCTGTTTTTT. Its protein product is CSARGDGPLYGELFF.

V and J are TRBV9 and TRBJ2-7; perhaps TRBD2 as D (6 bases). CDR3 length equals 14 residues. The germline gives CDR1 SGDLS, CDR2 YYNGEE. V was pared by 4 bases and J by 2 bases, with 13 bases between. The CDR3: CASSPAGLTYEQYF. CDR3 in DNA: TGTGCCAGCAGCCCGGCGGGGCTCACCTACGAGCAGTACTTC.

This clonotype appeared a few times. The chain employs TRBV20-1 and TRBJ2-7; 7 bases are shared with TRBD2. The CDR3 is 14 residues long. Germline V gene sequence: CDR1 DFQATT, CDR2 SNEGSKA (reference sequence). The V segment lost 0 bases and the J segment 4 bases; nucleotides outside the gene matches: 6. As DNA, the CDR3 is TGCAGTGCTAGAGATTTGGAGGGAGGGTACGAGCAGTACTTC. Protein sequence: CSARDLEGGYEQYF.